This entry lists 5 T cell receptor beta chains sequenced from one sample in a study of beta chain features in type 1 diabetes. All of the isolated RNA was reverse transcribed, so expressed TCRB transcripts were sequenced. TCRdb's table, derived via immunoSEQ multiplex PCR, lists solely in-frame clones and lacks some. The sample records 250,000 to 300,000 clones, roughly 8% being singletons. Material for sequencing was central memory CD4+ T cells from blood. These receptors originate from a woman under 30 in good health.

This clone has more than one count but fewer than ten. The chain links TRBV5-6 to TRBJ1-2, with TRBD1 as a possible D gene (6 bases). The V gene's germline CDR1 is SGHDT and CDR2 YYEEEE. This CDR3 has 13 amino acids. The V end was cut by 3 bases, the J end by 6 bases, with 12 bases between. CDR3 coding DNA: TGTGCCAGCAGCTCAGACAGGAGGAATGGCTACACCTTC. This gives the protein CASSSDRRNGYTF.

This clone appeared a few times. The chain has TRBV5-6 and TRBJ2-7, with D hard to call. The CDR3 sequence is 12 residues long. V was pared by 2 bases and J by 2 bases, with 5 bases between. Germline V CDR1 and CDR2: SGHDT, YYEEEE. Written as DNA, the CDR3 is TGTGCCAGCAGCTTTCTGGCCTACGAGCAGTACTTC. Protein product: CASSFLAYEQYF.

This clone was picked up a small number of times. J is TRBJ1-6 and V is TRBV7-2; a weak D match, TRBD1 (5 bases). The CDR3 consists of 15 residues. Germline lookup yields CDR1 SGHTA and CDR2 FQGNSA. Trimming shortened V by 2 bases and J by 6 bases, and 11 bases separated the two germline ends. CDR3 sequence (DNA): TGTGCCAGCAGCTTATCCCGGGACGGTAATTCACCCCTCCACTTT. Translating gives CASSLSRDGNSPLHF.

Turning to this clone: The sample has other DNA sequences that encode this CDR3 too. The chain links TRBV7-9 to TRBJ2-5; D remains ambiguous. Germline lookup yields CDR1 SEHNR and CDR2 FQNEAQ (reference sequence). The V end was cut by 1 base, the J end by 5 bases, with 5 bases between. The CDR3 extends over 12 amino acids. The CDR3 DNA reads TGTGCCAGCAGCTTAGTTTCCGAGACCCAGTACTTC. This gives the protein CASSLVSETQYF.

The V and J genes are TRBV11-1 and TRBJ2-7; a weak D match, TRBD2 (6 bases). The V gene's germline CDR1 is SGHAT and CDR2 FQDESV (reference sequence). Trimming shortened V by 0 bases and J by 0 bases, and 9 bases separated the two germline ends. The CDR3 sequence is 15 residues long. Here the CDR3 reads CASSLAGGSSYEQYF. As DNA, the CDR3 is TGTGCCAGCAGCTTAGCGGGAGGCTCCTCCTACGAGCAGTACTTC.